The 4 T cell receptor beta chains below all came from one sample that was sequenced in a study of monozygotic twins with cystic fibrosis (dated by TCRdb to the early 2020s). Library prep was done by the immunoSEQ multiplex PCR assay. TCRdb holds this immuneACCESS table with in-frame rearrangements only. Some clones are missing; in checked studies, unresolved V genes explain under half, and the rest has no known cause. Counted in this sample were roughly 35,000 clones; about 87% of them appeared once. Jointly, the top ten make up roughly 1.5% of the sample. What was sequenced was blood. The receptors stem from a girl aged 2 to 10 with cystic fibrosis.

This clone was counted a few times. The V gene is TRBV29-1, the J gene TRBJ1-2; D not certain. The CDR3 consists of 11 residues. Per germline, CDR1 SQVTM and CDR2 ANQGSEA. Here the CDR3 reads CSASGNYGYTF. In DNA, the CDR3 is TGCAGTGCCTCCGGGAACTATGGCTACACCTTC.

This chain joins TRBV7-9 and TRBJ2-7, with 7 bases that match TRBD1. Germline CDR1 reads SEHNR; CDR2 reads FQNEAQ (reference sequence). V trimming: 6 bases; J trimming: 4 bases; junction bases outside the gene matches: 6. This CDR3 region has 13 residues. DNA for the CDR3: TGTGCCAGCAGGGCAGGGACAGAGTACGAGCAGTACTTC. This translates into CASRAGTEYEQYF.

J is TRBJ1-1 and V is TRBV30, with D unclear. The germline V and J ends were trimmed by 1 base and 8 bases, with 14 bases remaining between them. The germline V gene has CDR1 GTSNPN and CDR2 SVGIG (reference sequence). The CDR3 contains 13 residues. DNA of the CDR3: TGTGCCTGGAGTGCGGACTCTTTAAGGGAAGCTTTCTTT. The encoded protein is CAWSADSLREAFF. The full variable domain, in which reference TRBV30 and TRBJ1-1 provide the parts outside the CDR3, is SQTIHQWPATLVQPVGSPLSLECTVEGTSNPNLYWYRQAAGRGLQLLFYSVGIGQISSEVPQNLSASRPQDRQFILSSKKLLLSDSGFYLCAWSADSLREAFFGQGTRLTVV.

V and J are TRBV9 and TRBJ1-1; D is unresolved. V was cut by 0 bases and J by 2 bases, with 5 bases left in between. Germline V gives CDR1 SGDLS, CDR2 YYNGEE. The CDR3 covers 13 residues. The CDR3 DNA reads as TGTGCCAGCAGCGTAGTACAAAACACTGAAGCTTTCTTT. Its translation is CASSVVQNTEAFF.